The 25 T cell receptor beta chains given below trace back to one sample, sequenced in a study of vaccination and CD4 T cells after COVID-19. Cultured CD4+ T cells had their DNA profiled by the Oncomine TCR Beta short-read assay. TCRdb reprocessed the PCR reads with MiXCR, giving one entry per CDR3 protein. Of approximately 9,300 distinct CDR3 sequences in the sample, around a quarter were seen once. As for treatment: roughly nine-day PBMC culture with coronavirus spike peptide pools or control peptides (ViraFEST assay). The antigens for these receptors are not known. This specimen consisted of CD4+ T cells from blood, cultured in vitro, obtained before SARS-CoV-2 vaccination. The source is a human donor who received a COVID-19 vaccine.

The V gene is TRBV7-9, the J gene TRBJ1-4; D not certain. Trimming removed 3 bases from V and 8 bases from J, with 4 bases in between. Germline CDR1 SEHNR, CDR2 FQNEAQ (reference sequence). The CDR3 has 11 amino acids. Written as DNA, the CDR3 is TGTGCCAGCAGCTTCGGAGAAAAACTGTTTTTT. It specifies CASSFGEKLFF.

This clonotype was seen a few times. The chain employs TRBV7-8 and TRBJ1-5; 9 bases fit TRBD1. The CDR3 is 16 amino acids. With 5 bases clipped from V and 1 base from J, the junction kept 6 bases outside the gene matches. The germline V gene has CDR1 SGHVS and CDR2 FQNEAQ. The CDR3 coding sequence is TGTGCCAGCAGCCCGAGGACAGGGGCCAGCAATCAGCCCCAGCATTTT. This encodes CASSPRTGASNQPQHF. The full variable domain, its missing parts supplied by reference TRBV7-8 and TRBJ1-5, is GAGVSQSPRYKVAKRGQDVALRCDPISGHVSLFWYQQALGQGPEFLTYFQNEAQLDKSGLPSDRFFAERPEGSVSTLKIQRTQQEDSAVYLCASSPRTGASNQPQHFGDGTRLSIL.

This chain's CDR3 is CSARDNREAGGNGELFF. The DNA of the CDR3 is TGCAGTGCTAGAGATAACCGCGAGGCGGGGGGGAACGGGGAGCTGTTTTTT. This chain joins TRBV20-1 and TRBJ2-2; TRBD2 agrees at 9 bases. V lost 0 bases to trimming and J lost 7 bases; unmatched junction nucleotides: 12. Germline V lookup: CDR1 DFQATT, CDR2 SNEGSKA (reference sequence). This CDR3 region has 17 residues.

V usage is TRBV7-2 and J usage is TRBJ2-1, with 7 nucleotides matching TRBD1. The germline gives CDR1 SGHTA, CDR2 FQGNSA. This CDR3 contains 13 residues. V trimming: 5 bases; J trimming: 8 bases; junction bases outside the gene matches: 6. CDR3 loop: CASSLVGGYEQFF. The CDR3 DNA is TGTGCCAGCAGCCTTGTAGGGGGCTATGAGCAGTTCTTC.

This clonotype was counted between two and nine times. The chain carries TRBV30 and TRBJ1-5; D may be TRBD1 (6 bases). The germline V gene encodes CDR1 GTSNPN and CDR2 SVGIG (reference sequence). The CDR3 contains 16 residues. V gave up 6 bases and J gave up 1 base, with 19 bases separating them. The CDR3, as DNA: TGTGCCTGCGGGGGCAGGTGGTCGTGGAGCAATCAGCCCCAGCATTTT. Its translation: CACGGRWSWSNQPQHF. Filled out from reference TRBV30 and TRBJ1-5, the complete variable domain reads SQTIHQWPATLVQPVGSPLSLECTVEGTSNPNLYWYRQAAGRGLQLLFYSVGIGQISSEVPQNLSASRPQDRQFILSSKKLLLSDSGFYLCACGGRWSWSNQPQHFGDGTRLSIL.

This clonotype was found a few times. J is TRBJ1-5 and V is TRBV20-1; D ambiguous. Germline V gene data show CDR1 as DFQATT and CDR2 as SNEGSKA (reference sequence). Trimming cost V 6 bases and J 3 bases, with 12 bases left between them. This CDR3 spans 13 amino acids. CDR3 region: CSAWTGDNQPQHF. Written as DNA, the CDR3 is TGCAGTGCCTGGACTGGGGACAATCAGCCCCAGCATTTT.

V gene TRBV2 combines with J gene TRBJ1-2, with D unclear. The CDR3 loop spans 13 amino acids. Germline CDR1 is SNHLY and CDR2 is FYNNEI. Trimming stripped 9 bases from V and 1 base from J, with 12 bases between. The CDR3: CASVYSYNYGYTF. The CDR3 bases are TGTGCCAGTGTATACAGTTATAACTATGGCTACACCTTC.

The V and J genes are TRBV9 and TRBJ2-3; no definite D call. V lost 0 bases and J lost 2, with 7 bases in between. The CDR3 runs 14 residues. The germline CDR1 and CDR2 sequences are SGDLS and YYNGEE. The CDR3 is CASSVVTSTDTQYF. DNA for the CDR3: TGTGCCAGCAGCGTAGTTACCTCCACAGATACGCAGTATTTT. Complete variable domain (other parts from reference TRBV9 and TRBJ2-3): DSGVTQTPKHLITATGQRVTLRCSPRSGDLSVYWYQQSLDQGLQFLIQYYNGEERAKGNILERFSAQQFPDLHSELNLSSLELGDSALYFCASSVVTSTDTQYFGPGTRLTVL.

The rearrangement uses TRBV5-1 and TRBJ2-5; a weak D match, TRBD2 (6 bases). Trimming shortened V by 4 bases and J by 2 bases, and 15 bases separated the two germline ends. The CDR3 consists of 15 residues. Germline V gene sequence: CDR1 SGHRS, CDR2 YFSETQ. In DNA, the CDR3 is TGCGCCAGCAGCGTCGTGGGACTGGATCAAGAGACCCAGTACTTC. It is translated as CASSVVGLDQETQYF.

The genes are TRBV30 and TRBJ1-6; TRBD1 might be the D (6 bases). This CDR3 spans 13 amino acids. V was trimmed by 2 bases and J by 10 bases, leaving 12 bases between them. Germline loops: CDR1 GTSNPN, CDR2 SVGIG (reference sequence). CDR3 sequence reads: CAWSRQGRSPLHF. For the CDR3, the DNA is TGTGCCTGGAGTAGGCAGGGGCGGTCACCCCTCCACTTT.

This clonotype has only a few counts. The CDR3 loop is CSARKGTGINEQFF. In DNA form, the CDR3 reads TGCAGTGCTAGAAAGGGCACAGGGATAAATGAGCAGTTCTTC. This chain uses TRBV20-1 with TRBJ2-1; D possibly corresponds to TRBD1 (6 bases). V was cut by 2 bases and J by 7 bases, with 15 bases left in between. The germline V gene encodes CDR1 DFQATT and CDR2 SNEGSKA (reference sequence). The CDR3 extends over 14 amino acids.

This clonotype turned up a few times. This rearrangement joins TRBV20-1 to TRBJ2-7, with D possibly matching TRBD1 (5 bases). This CDR3 contains 15 residues. CDR1 and CDR2 (germline): DFQATT, SNEGSKA (reference sequence). V was cut by 5 bases and J by 2 bases, with 19 bases left in between. CDR3 sequence (DNA): TGCAGTGCTCAGACGGCACAGGTGAATACCTACGAGCAGTACTTC. It specifies CSAQTAQVNTYEQYF.

The chain combines TRBV7-2 with TRBJ2-5, with TRBD2 matching over 11 bases. There are 14 residues in the CDR3. Trimming took 2 bases from V and 4 from J; bases not matched to a gene: 0. Germline lookup yields CDR1 SGHTA and CDR2 FQGNSA. The chain's CDR3 is CASSLLAGGETQYF. CDR3 DNA: TGTGCCAGCAGCTTACTAGCGGGGGGAGAGACCCAGTACTTC.

This clonotype was seen a few times. This chain connects TRBV19 to TRBJ1-1, with D hard to call. Germline V lookup: CDR1 LNHDA, CDR2 SQIVND (reference sequence). The CDR3 sequence is 13 residues long. Trimming shortened V by 0 bases and J by 5 bases, and 7 bases separated the two germline ends. CDR3 in DNA: TGTGCCAGTAGTATAGAGTTTAGGACTGAAGCTTTCTTT. Translating gives CASSIEFRTEAFF.

V and J are TRBV27 and TRBJ2-7; D may be TRBD1 (6 bases). The CDR3 is 13 residues long. V was cut by 6 bases and J by 3 bases, with 12 bases left in between. CDR1 MNHEY and CDR2 SMNVEV come from the germline V gene (reference sequence). The DNA of the CDR3 is TGTGCCAGCAGCCCTGAACAGGGCTACGAGCAGTACTTC. Its protein is CASSPEQGYEQYF.

The V gene is TRBV15, the J gene TRBJ1-4; D gene ambiguous. This CDR3 region has 13 residues. The germline gives CDR1 LNHNV, CDR2 YYDKDF (reference sequence). The germline V and J ends were trimmed by 5 bases and 2 bases, with 6 bases remaining between them. The CDR3 coding sequence is TGTGCCACCAGCCCTCGGACTAATGAAAAACTGTTTTTT. It yields the protein CATSPRTNEKLFF.

On this clonotype: One end of the junction does not line up with germline, which may come from a read error. The chain recombines TRBV30 with TRBJ1-1, with D possibly matching TRBD1 (5 bases). The CDR3 runs to 13 residues. CDR1 is GTSNPN, CDR2 SVGIG, per germline (reference sequence). The CDR3 protein is CAWTGRGNAEAFF. CDR3 DNA sequence: TGTGCCTGGACCGGGCGGGGGAACGCTGAAGCTTTCTTT.

The V call is TRBV2, the J call TRBJ2-4; TRBD2 aligns across 7 bases. With 1 base clipped from V and 4 bases from J, the junction kept 7 bases outside the gene matches. The CDR3 extends over 16 amino acids. Germline loops: CDR1 SNHLY, CDR2 FYNNEI. CDR3 region: CASSEGEWGGKNIQYF. CDR3 bases: TGTGCCAGCAGTGAAGGGGAATGGGGGGGGAAAAACATTCAGTACTTC.

The J gene is TRBJ1-1, the V gene TRBV19, with 7 bases fitting TRBD1. The CDR3 consists of 19 residues. Germline assignment: CDR1 LNHDA and CDR2 SQIVND (reference sequence). V shed 4 bases and J 0 bases; nucleotides not matched to a gene: 17. This CDR3 reads CASSSMLGRGVGMNTEAFF. In nucleotides, the CDR3 is TGTGCCAGTAGTAGTATGTTGGGCAGGGGGGTAGGAATGAACACTGAAGCTTTCTTT.

Written as DNA, the CDR3 is TGCAGTGCTGGGACAGGGGTCTATGGCTACACCTTC. Amino acids: CSAGTGVYGYTF. The chain is built from TRBV20-1 and TRBJ1-2, with 10 bases fitting TRBD1. The CDR3 runs 12 residues. Germline V gene data show CDR1 as DFQATT and CDR2 as SNEGSKA (reference sequence). After removal of 5 bases from V and 4 bases from J, the junction contained 1 base not matched to a gene.

This rearrangement joins TRBV2 to TRBJ1-2; perhaps TRBD1 as D (5 bases). Trimming stripped 8 bases from V and 6 bases from J, with 7 bases between. The CDR3 is made up of 10 amino acids. The V gene's germline CDR1 is SNHLY and CDR2 FYNNEI. CDR3 amino acids: CASFRDGYTF. The DNA for the CDR3 is TGTGCCAGCTTCAGGGATGGCTACACCTTC.

V is TRBV24-1 and J is TRBJ2-7, with a possible D match to TRBD1 (6 bases). Per the germline V gene, CDR1 is KGHDR and CDR2 is SFDVKD. This CDR3 is built from 12 residues. Trimming shortened V by 3 bases and J by 4 bases, and 6 bases separated the two germline ends. Written as DNA, the CDR3 is TGTGCCACCAGTGATCAGGGGTACGAGCAGTACTTC. This codes for CATSDQGYEQYF.

The chain employs TRBV25-1 and TRBJ1-2; D perhaps matches TRBD1 (5 bases). Trimming removed 10 bases from V and 4 bases from J, with 19 bases in between. CDR3 length: 14 residues. Germline V gene data show CDR1 as MGHDK and CDR2 as SYGVNS. The DNA of the CDR3 is TGTGCCACCCGAAGTTCAGGACACCGCTATGGCTACACCTTC. Translation gives CATRSSGHRYGYTF.

Points on this clonotype: The junction differs from germline at one of its ends, possibly a read error. The V and J genes are TRBV5-3 and TRBJ1-1; D gene ambiguous. TRBV5-3 is an ORF for which the function is uncertain. The CDR3 has 15 amino acids. The CDR3: CASSLNTGANTEAFF. CDR3 DNA: TGTGCCAGTAGCTTAAATACGGGTGCGAACACTGAAGCTTTCTTT.

Only a few counts were recorded for this clonotype. The chain combines TRBV7-9 with TRBJ2-4; D may be TRBD1 (6 bases). CDR1 is SEHNR and CDR2 is FQNEAQ in the germline V gene (reference sequence). The CDR3 spans 15 residues. V dropped 5 bases and J dropped 3 bases, with 14 bases sitting between them. CDR3 nucleotides: TGTGCCAGCAGCCGGGACATAGCAGGCAAAAACATTCAGTACTTC. Its protein is CASSRDIAGKNIQYF. The entire variable domain, with the rest obtained from reference TRBV7-9 and TRBJ2-4, is as follows: DTGVSQNPRHKITKRGQNVTFRCDPISEHNRLYWYRQTLGQGPEFLTYFQNEAQLEKSRLLSDRFSAERPKGSFSTLEIQRTEQGDSAMYLCASSRDIAGKNIQYFGAGTRLSVL.